These 25 T cell receptor beta chains originate from one sample sequenced in a study of identical twins. TCRdb passed the 5' RACE reads through MiXCR, listing each CDR3 protein once. The sample lists about 520,000 distinct CDR3 sequences, approximately 22% occurring once. The data were also submitted as part of a second study, on T cells expressing NK-cell markers.

Sequencing was performed on CD4+ T cells sorted from blood. These receptors all stem from a woman aged 18-29 years in good health.

This clonotype has just a few counts. The chain carries TRBV25-1 and TRBJ2-3; 9 bases are a match to TRBD2. The CDR3 has 16 amino acids. V shed 5 bases and J 3 bases; nucleotides not matched to a gene: 9. Looked up from germline, CDR1 is MGHDK and CDR2 is SYGVNS. The CDR3 DNA sequence: TGTGCCAGCAGTATAAGAGCGGGGGGAGTGACAGATACGCAGTATTTT. Encoded protein: CASSIRAGGVTDTQYF. The complete variable domain, with remaining parts taken from reference TRBV25-1 and TRBJ2-3, reads EADIYQTPRYLVIGTGKKITLECSQTMGHDKMYWYQQDPGMELHLIHYSYGVNSTEKGDLSSESTVSRIRTEHFPLTLESARPSHTSQYLCASSIRAGGVTDTQYFGPGTRLTVL.

The DNA for the CDR3 is TGTGCCAGCAGTGGGACAGCTACGGGGGAGACCCAGTACTTC. Its protein product is CASSGTATGETQYF. The chain is built from TRBV27 and TRBJ2-5; 7 bases are shared with TRBD1. The CDR3 is 14 amino acids. V lost 5 bases to trimming and J lost 5 bases; unmatched junction nucleotides: 8. Germline-derived CDR1 and CDR2 are MNHEY and SMNVEV (reference sequence).

V and J are TRBV5-1 and TRBJ2-7; D is tentatively TRBD1 or TRBD2 (5 bases each). V lost 5 bases and J 0 bases, leaving 15 bases between the germline ends. Germline-derived CDR1 and CDR2 are SGHRS and YFSETQ. The CDR3 has 15 amino acids. In nucleotides, the CDR3 is TGCGCCAGCAGACCTGGGGGTCCAAGCTCCTACGAGCAGTACTTC. Its translation is CASRPGGPSSYEQYF.

The chain recombines TRBV6-5 with TRBJ1-1; 7 bases line up with TRBD1. This CDR3 is 15 amino acids long. In germline, CDR1 is MNHEY, CDR2 SVGAGI. The V gene end was trimmed by 0 bases and the J gene end by 6 bases; junction bases not matched to a gene: 7. The CDR3 region has the DNA TGTGCCAGCAGTTACTCGGGCAGGGGGTCGGCTGAAGCTTTCTTT. Its protein product is CASSYSGRGSAEAFF.

This sequence joins TRBV5-1 and TRBJ2-7, with TRBD2 matching 10 bases. The CDR3 contains 15 residues. With V trimmed by 4 bases and J by 3 bases, 7 bases remained unmatched. Germline V CDR1 and CDR2: SGHRS, YFSETQ. CDR3 protein: CASSTLAGGYYEQYF. For the CDR3, the DNA is TGCGCCAGCAGCACTTTAGCGGGGGGCTACTACGAGCAGTACTTC.

The V and J genes are TRBV29-1 and TRBJ2-3; no clear D. V lost 4 bases and J 1 base, leaving 6 bases between the germline ends. The CDR3 is 12 amino acids. From germline, CDR1 is SQVTM and CDR2 ANQGSEA. CDR3 region: CSVGFGTDTQYF. In nucleotides, the CDR3 is TGCAGCGTTGGATTTGGCACAGATACGCAGTATTTT.

V is TRBV7-6 and J is TRBJ2-7, with 10 positions matching TRBD2. In germline, CDR1 is SGHVS, CDR2 FNYEAQ. The CDR3 is 18 amino acids. Unmatched junction bases numbered 18, after V lost 5 bases and J lost 5 bases. The CDR3: CASSLVGTGTSVPHEQYF. Written as DNA, the CDR3 is TGTGCCAGCAGCCTAGTAGGGACCGGGACTAGCGTTCCACACGAGCAGTACTTC.

About this clonotype itself: One junction end does not reproduce the germline sequence, and a read error may be involved. This sequence joins TRBV11-3 and TRBJ2-7, with D perhaps TRBD1 (6 bases). Germline loops: CDR1 SGHNT, CDR2 YENEEA. There are 14 residues in the CDR3. The CDR3 spells CASSLGRGSCEQYF. CDR3 nucleotides: TGTGCCAGCAGCTTGGGCAGGGGCTCCTGCGAGCAGTACTTC.

This clonotype was counted only a few times. CDR3 bases: TGTGCCAGTAGGAACAGTGGGAACACTGAAGCTTTCTTT. Translation gives CASRNSGNTEAFF. This chain joins TRBV19 and TRBJ1-1; D is unclear. CDR1 LNHDA and CDR2 SQIVND come from the germline V gene (reference sequence). The CDR3 consists of 13 residues. Trimming removed 6 bases at V and 1 base at J, with 9 bases between.

The chain uses TRBV5-1 and TRBJ1-2; possible D gene TRBD1, 5 bases. V was pared by 5 bases and J by 4 bases, with 12 bases between. The CDR3 loop spans 13 amino acids. CDR1 and CDR2 from the germline V gene are SGHRS and YFSETQ. The CDR3 DNA sequence: TGCGCCAGCAGATACGGGGCTCTCTATGGCTACACCTTC. This sequence encodes CASRYGALYGYTF.

This clonotype occurred many times. This sequence joins TRBV12-3 or TRBV12-4 and TRBJ2-6, with 8 bases aligning to TRBD2. Trimming cost V 7 bases and J 0 bases; bases outside gene matches: 5. The CDR3 runs 16 residues. CDR3 sequence (DNA): TGTGCCAGCAAGCGGGGGCATAGCTCTGGGGCCAACGTCCTGACTTTC. As protein: CASKRGHSSGANVLTF.

This clonotype has ten or more counts. The chain combines TRBV12-3 or TRBV12-4 with TRBJ1-3, with TRBD1 identical over 7 bases. Trimming at V came to 6 bases and at J to 5 bases, leaving 7 bases not matched to a gene. The CDR3 sequence is 14 residues long. The DNA for the CDR3 is TGTGCCAGCAGCACCGGGACAGCCCGAAACACCATATATTTT. It codes for CASSTGTARNTIYF.

This clonotype has only a few counts. This chain links TRBV7-2 with TRBJ1-2; TRBD1 might be the D (6 bases). Germline V gives CDR1 SGHTA, CDR2 FQGNSA. Trimming pared 5 bases from V and 7 bases from J, leaving 14 bases between. The CDR3 is made up of 13 amino acids. CDR3 sequence (DNA): TGTGCCAGCAGCCAAATCAGGGGCGGTGGCTACACCTTC. Amino acids: CASSQIRGGGYTF. Full variable domain (remainder filled in from reference TRBV7-2 and TRBJ1-2): GAGVSQSPSNKVTEKGKDVELRCDPISGHTALYWYRQSLGQGLEFLIYFQGNSAPDKSGLPSDRFSAERTGGSVSTLTIQRTQQEDSAVYLCASSQIRGGGYTFGSGTRLTVV.

This clonotype was counted a few times. The chain employs TRBV6-5 and TRBJ1-1; D gene uncertain. Germline V gene sequence: CDR1 MNHEY, CDR2 SVGAGI. V was trimmed by 8 bases and J by 2 bases, leaving 9 bases between them. This CDR3 is built from 12 residues. Written as DNA, the CDR3 is TGTGCCAGCTCTGAATTAAACACTGAAGCTTTCTTT. Residues: CASSELNTEAFF.

This clonotype was counted between two and nine times. V usage is TRBV19 and J usage is TRBJ1-5; D perhaps matches TRBD1 (5 bases). The CDR3 covers 14 residues. V lost 8 bases, J lost 6 bases, and 17 bases lay in between. Germline V gene lookup returns CDR1 LNHDA and CDR2 SQIVND (reference sequence). This chain's CDR3 is CASWDRRGSQPQHF. The CDR3 coding sequence is TGTGCCAGTTGGGACCGGCGGGGAAGTCAGCCCCAGCATTTT.

This clonotype was counted a few times. V gene TRBV20-1 combines with J gene TRBJ2-1; D could derive from TRBD1 or TRBD2 (7 bases each). The CDR3 has 16 residues. CDR1 is DFQATT and CDR2 is SNEGSKA in the germline V gene (reference sequence). Trimming took 1 base from V and 2 from J, leaving 15 bases between them. The CDR3 sequence is CSARGSGGGAYNEQFF. CDR3 coding DNA: TGCAGTGCTAGAGGTTCAGGGGGGGGTGCCTACAATGAGCAGTTCTTC.

The chain joins TRBV21-1 to TRBJ2-7; the DNA was not compared with TRBD1, the D call given in the table. TRBV21-1 counts as a pseudogene. This CDR3 has 13 residues. The CDR3 sequence is CASSRGQADEQYF. DNA of the CDR3: TGTGCCAGCAGCAGAGGACAGGCCGACGAGCAGTACTTC.

The V call is TRBV15, the J call TRBJ2-7; tentatively, D is TRBD1 (5 bases). The CDR3 length is 15 residues. The germline V gene has CDR1 LNHNV and CDR2 YYDKDF (reference sequence). V lost 0 bases, J lost 1 base, and 10 bases lay in between. The CDR3, as DNA: TGTGCCACCAGCAGAGATTCAGGGCTATCCTACGAGCAGTACTTC. Translated: CATSRDSGLSYEQYF. Full variable domain (rest looked up from reference TRBV15 and TRBJ2-7): DAMVIQNPRYQVTQFGKPVTLSCSQTLNHNVMYWYQQKSSQAPKLLFHYYDKDFNNEADTPDNFQSRRPNTSFCFLDIRSPGLGDTAMYLCATSRDSGLSYEQYFGPGTRLTVT.

This clonotype was picked up a small number of times. The genes are TRBV5-6 and TRBJ1-2; D is uncertain. Trimming stripped 3 bases from V and 2 bases from J, with 11 bases between. Germline V lookup: CDR1 SGHDT, CDR2 YYEEEE. This CDR3 contains 14 residues. For the CDR3, the DNA is TGTGCCAGCAGCTCGGTGGACCGAAACTATGGCTACACCTTC. It encodes CASSSVDRNYGYTF.

This clonotype occurred a few times. The rearrangement joins TRBV7-9 to TRBJ2-1, with a tentative D call TRBD2 (6 bases). Trimming removed 1 base at V and 9 bases at J, with 22 bases between. The germline CDR1 and CDR2 sequences are SEHNR and FQNEAQ (reference sequence). The CDR3 runs to 17 residues. The CDR3 nucleotides read TGTGCCAGCAGCTTAGGCCCGGCGGGATTATCGTCTAGTGAGCAGTTCTTC. As protein: CASSLGPAGLSSSEQFF.

This rearrangement joins TRBV10-3 to TRBJ1-1; tentative D call: TRBD1 (6 bases). The germline V gene has CDR1 ENHRY and CDR2 SYGVKD. The V and J ends lost 3 bases and 7 bases respectively, with 12 bases between them. The CDR3 spans 13 residues. CDR3 protein: CAISDHRVFEAFF. The DNA for the CDR3 is TGTGCCATCAGTGATCACAGGGTTTTTGAAGCTTTCTTT.

The chain carries TRBV20-1 and TRBJ1-2; possible D gene TRBD1, 6 bases. Germline assignment: CDR1 DFQATT and CDR2 SNEGSKA (reference sequence). CDR3 length: 16 amino acids. V lost 2 bases to trimming and J lost 1 base, with 17 bases between them. CDR3 nucleotide sequence: TGCAGTGCTAGACTCTTAGGGGGGGGCAGTAACTATGGCTACACCTTC. Protein: CSARLLGGGSNYGYTF.

Concerning this clonotype itself: One junction end disagrees with the germline gene, perhaps due to a read error. CDR3 nucleotide sequence: TGTGCCAGCACCTTATCAGTCGGGACAGGGGCTCAGCCCCAGCATTTT. Translating it yields CASTLSVGTGAQPQHF. The chain combines TRBV7-2 with TRBJ1-5; 10 bases line up with TRBD1. Germline V gene lookup returns CDR1 SGHTA and CDR2 FQGNSA. The CDR3 is 16 amino acids.

The V gene is TRBV11-1, the J gene TRBJ2-1; D gene uncertain. The CDR3 is made up of 16 amino acids. Germline V CDR1 and CDR2: SGHAT, FQDESV (reference sequence). The germline V and J ends were trimmed by 0 bases and 5 bases, with 14 bases remaining between them. The CDR3 DNA follows: TGTGCCAGCAGCTTAGCAGGCCTTGGCTGGGACAATGAGCAGTTCTTC. Amino acids: CASSLAGLGWDNEQFF.

The chain employs TRBV20-1 and TRBJ2-1, with TRBD2 matching over 8 bases. The CDR3 is 14 amino acids. Germline V gene data show CDR1 as DFQATT and CDR2 as SNEGSKA (reference sequence). The V gene end was trimmed by 0 bases and the J gene end by 9 bases; junction bases not matched to a gene: 7. The CDR3 DNA reads TGCAGTGCTAGAGATGACAGCGGGGGAGGTGAGCAGTTCTTC. Translated, it gives CSARDDSGGGEQFF.